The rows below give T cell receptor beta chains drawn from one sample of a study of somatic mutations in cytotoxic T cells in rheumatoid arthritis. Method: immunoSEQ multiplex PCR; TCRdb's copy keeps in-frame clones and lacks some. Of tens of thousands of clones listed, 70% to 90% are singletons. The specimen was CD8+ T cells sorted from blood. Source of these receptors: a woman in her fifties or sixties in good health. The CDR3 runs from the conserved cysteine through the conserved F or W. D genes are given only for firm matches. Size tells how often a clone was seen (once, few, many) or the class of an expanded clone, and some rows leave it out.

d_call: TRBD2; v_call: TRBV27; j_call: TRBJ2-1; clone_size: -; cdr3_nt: TGTGCCAGCAGTTTAATTCCGGGAGGGATCATTAGTTACAATGAGCAGTTCTTC; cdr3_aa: CASSLIPGGIISYNEQFF
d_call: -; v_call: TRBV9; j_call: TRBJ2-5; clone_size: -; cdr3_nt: TGTGCCAGCAGCGTAGAGGGCAGCGTGGAGACCCAGTACTTC; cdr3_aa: CASSVEGSVETQYF
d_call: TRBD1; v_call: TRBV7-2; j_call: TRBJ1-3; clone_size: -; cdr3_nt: TGTGCCAGCAGCTTCAGGCAAACAGGGGTGTCTGGAAACACCATATATTTT; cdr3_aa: CASSFRQTGVSGNTIYF
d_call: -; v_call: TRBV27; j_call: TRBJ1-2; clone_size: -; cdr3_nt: TGTGCCAGCAGTCCGCGGGACCCCCTCCACTATGGCTACACCTTC; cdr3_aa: CASSPRDPLHYGYTF
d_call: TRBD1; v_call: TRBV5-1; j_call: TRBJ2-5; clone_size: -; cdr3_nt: TGCGCCAGCACCGGGACAGGACAAGAGACCCAGTACTTC; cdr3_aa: CASTGTGQETQYF
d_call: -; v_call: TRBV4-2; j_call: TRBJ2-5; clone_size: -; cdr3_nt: TGTGCCAGCAGCCAAGGCCGGGAGACCCAGTACTTC; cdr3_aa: CASSQGRETQYF
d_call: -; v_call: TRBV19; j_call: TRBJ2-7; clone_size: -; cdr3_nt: TGTGCCAGTAGTATTCAGGAGAGCTACGAGCAGTACTTC; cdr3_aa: CASSIQESYEQYF
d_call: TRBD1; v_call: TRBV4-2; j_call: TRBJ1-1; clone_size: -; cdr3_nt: TGTGCCAGCAGCCCATCAAAGGACAGGGAGTGGAACACTGAAGCTTTCTTT; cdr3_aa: CASSPSKDREWNTEAFF
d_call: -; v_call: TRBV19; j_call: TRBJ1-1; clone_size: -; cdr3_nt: TGTGCCTCCCGTTGGGGAGAAACGGATGAAGCTTTCTTT; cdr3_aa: CASRWGETDEAFF
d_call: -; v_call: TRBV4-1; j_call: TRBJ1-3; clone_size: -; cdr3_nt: TGCGCCAGCAGCCCTTACTCTGGAAACACCATATATTTT; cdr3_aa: CASSPYSGNTIYF
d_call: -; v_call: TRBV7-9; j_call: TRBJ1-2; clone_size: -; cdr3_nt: TGTGCCAGCAGCTTAGAACTTTGGGGGCGGGGGTATGGCTACACCTTC; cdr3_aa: CASSLELWGRGYGYTF
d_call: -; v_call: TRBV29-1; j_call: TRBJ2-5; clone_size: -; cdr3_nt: TGCAGCGTTGAAGACATTCGTGATGTTCCGGAGACCCAGTACTTC; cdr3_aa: CSVEDIRDVPETQYF
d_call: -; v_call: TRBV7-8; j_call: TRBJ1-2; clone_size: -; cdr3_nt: TGTGCCAGCAGCGCACAGGGTTCCTATGGCTACACCTTC; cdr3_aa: CASSAQGSYGYTF
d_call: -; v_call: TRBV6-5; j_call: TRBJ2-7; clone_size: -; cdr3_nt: TGTGCCAGCAGTTACGCGTTCACGGGGACCGAGCAGTACTTC; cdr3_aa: CASSYAFTGTEQYF
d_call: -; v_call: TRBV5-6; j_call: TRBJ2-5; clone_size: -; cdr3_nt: TGTGCCAGCAGACCAGAAGAGGGGGGCAGCCAAGAGACCCAGTACTTC; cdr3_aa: CASRPEEGGSQETQYF
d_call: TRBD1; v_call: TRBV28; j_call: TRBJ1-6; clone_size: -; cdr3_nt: TGTGCCAGCAGCTACAGGGGGCTTGGTTCACCCCTCCACTTT; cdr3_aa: CASSYRGLGSPLHF
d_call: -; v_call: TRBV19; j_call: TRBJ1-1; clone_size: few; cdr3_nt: TGTGCCAGTAGGATCGTCATGCTGAACACTGAAGCTTTCTTT; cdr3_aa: CASRIVMLNTEAFF
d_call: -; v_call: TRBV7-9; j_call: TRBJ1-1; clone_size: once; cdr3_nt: TGTGCCAGCAGCCCAGGATGGGGGCGCGGGTCGAACACTGAAGCTTTCTTT; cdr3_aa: CASSPGWGRGSNTEAFF
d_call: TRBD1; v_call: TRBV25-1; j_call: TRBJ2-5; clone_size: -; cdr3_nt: TGTGCCAGCAGTGAATGGCAGGGGGCAATCCAAGAGACCCAGTACTTC; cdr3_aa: CASSEWQGAIQETQYF
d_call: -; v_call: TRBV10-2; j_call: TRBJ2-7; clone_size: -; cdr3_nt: TGCGCCAGCAACCCGGACGGGACTCCCTACGAGCAGTACTTC; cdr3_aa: CASNPDGTPYEQYF
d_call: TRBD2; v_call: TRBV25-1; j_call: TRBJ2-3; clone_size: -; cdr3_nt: TGTGCCAGCAGTTTTAGCGGGGGCGACACAGATACGCAGTATTTT; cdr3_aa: CASSFSGGDTDTQYF
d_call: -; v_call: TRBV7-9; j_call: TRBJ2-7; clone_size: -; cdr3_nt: TGTGCCAGCAGCTTAGCAGGGGATGCCCTCTACGAGCAGTACTTC; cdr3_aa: CASSLAGDALYEQYF
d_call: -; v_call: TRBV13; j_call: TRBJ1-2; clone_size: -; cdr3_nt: TGTGCCAGCAGCTTAGGACAAGATGGCTACACCTTC; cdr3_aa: CASSLGQDGYTF
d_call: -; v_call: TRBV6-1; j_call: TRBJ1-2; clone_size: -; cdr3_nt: TGTGCCAGCAGTGAAGGGACAGCTTCTAACTATGGCTACACCTTC; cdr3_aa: CASSEGTASNYGYTF